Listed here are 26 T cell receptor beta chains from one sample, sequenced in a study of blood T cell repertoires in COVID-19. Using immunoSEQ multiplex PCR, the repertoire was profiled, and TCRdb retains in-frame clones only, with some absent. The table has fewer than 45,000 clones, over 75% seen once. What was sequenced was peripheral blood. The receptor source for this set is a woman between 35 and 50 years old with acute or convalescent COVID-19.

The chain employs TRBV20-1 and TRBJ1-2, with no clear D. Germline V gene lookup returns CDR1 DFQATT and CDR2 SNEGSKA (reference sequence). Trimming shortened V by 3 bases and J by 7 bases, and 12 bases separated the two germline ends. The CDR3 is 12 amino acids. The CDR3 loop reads CSASNGSAGYTF. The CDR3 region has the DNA TGCAGTGCTAGTAACGGGTCGGCTGGCTACACCTTC.

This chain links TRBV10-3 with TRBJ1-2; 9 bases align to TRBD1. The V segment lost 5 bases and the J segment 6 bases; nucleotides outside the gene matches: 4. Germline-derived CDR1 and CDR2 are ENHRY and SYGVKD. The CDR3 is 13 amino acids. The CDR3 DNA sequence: TGTGCCATCAGTATACAGGGGGCGCATGGCTACACCTTC. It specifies CAISIQGAHGYTF.

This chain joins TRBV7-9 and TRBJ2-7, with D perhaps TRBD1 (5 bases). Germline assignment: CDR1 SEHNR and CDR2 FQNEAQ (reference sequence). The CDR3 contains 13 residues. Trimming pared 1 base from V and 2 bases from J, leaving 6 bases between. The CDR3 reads CASSLDRTYEQYF. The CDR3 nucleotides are TGTGCCAGCAGCTTAGACAGGACCTACGAGCAGTACTTC.

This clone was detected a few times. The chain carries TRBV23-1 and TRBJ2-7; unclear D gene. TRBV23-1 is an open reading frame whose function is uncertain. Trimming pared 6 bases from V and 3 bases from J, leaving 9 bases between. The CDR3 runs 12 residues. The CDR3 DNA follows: TGCGCCAGCAGAACAACAAACTACGAGCAGTACTTC. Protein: CASRTTNYEQYF.

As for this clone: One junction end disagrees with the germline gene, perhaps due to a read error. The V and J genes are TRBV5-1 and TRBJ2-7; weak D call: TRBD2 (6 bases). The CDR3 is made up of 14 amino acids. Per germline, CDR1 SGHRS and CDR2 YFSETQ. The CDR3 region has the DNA TGCGCCAGCAGTATGGGACTTACTACCTACGGGCAGTACTTC. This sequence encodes CASSMGLTTYGQYF.

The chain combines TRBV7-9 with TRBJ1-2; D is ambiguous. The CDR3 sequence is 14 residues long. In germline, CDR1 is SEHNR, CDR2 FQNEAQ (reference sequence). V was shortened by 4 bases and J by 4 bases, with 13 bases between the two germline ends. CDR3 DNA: TGTGCCAGCAGCTCCGATGCCTCGGTCTATGGCTACACCTTC. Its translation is CASSSDASVYGYTF. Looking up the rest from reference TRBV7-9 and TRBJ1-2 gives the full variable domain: DTGVSQNPRHKITKRGQNVTFRCDPISEHNRLYWYRQTLGQGPEFLTYFQNEAQLEKSRLLSDRFSAERPKGSFSTLEIQRTEQGDSAMYLCASSSDASVYGYTFGSGTRLTVV.

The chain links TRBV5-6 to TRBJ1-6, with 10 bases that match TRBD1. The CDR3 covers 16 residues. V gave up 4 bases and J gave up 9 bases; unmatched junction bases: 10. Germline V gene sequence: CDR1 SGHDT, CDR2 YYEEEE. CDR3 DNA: TGTGCCAGCAGCCACCGACAGGGGGCGCGGGTTTCACCCCTCCACTTT. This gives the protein CASSHRQGARVSPLHF.

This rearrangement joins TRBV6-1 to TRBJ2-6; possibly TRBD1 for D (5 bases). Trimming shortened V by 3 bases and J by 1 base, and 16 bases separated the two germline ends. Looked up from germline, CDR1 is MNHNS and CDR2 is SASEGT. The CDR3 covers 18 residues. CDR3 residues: CASSDKGSVGSGANVLTF. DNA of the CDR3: TGTGCCAGCAGTGATAAGGGGTCTGTGGGATCTGGGGCCAACGTCCTGACTTTC.

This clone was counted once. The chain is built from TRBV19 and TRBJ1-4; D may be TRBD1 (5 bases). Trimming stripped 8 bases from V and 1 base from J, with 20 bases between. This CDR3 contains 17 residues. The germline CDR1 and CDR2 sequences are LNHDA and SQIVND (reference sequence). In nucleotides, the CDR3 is TGTGCCAGTTCGAAAGGAGGGGCCACCATAACTAATGAAAAACTGTTTTTT. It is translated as CASSKGGATITNEKLFF.

CDR3 sequence reads: CASSPLAGDAYEQYF. In nucleotides, the CDR3 is TGTGCCAGCTCACCATTAGCGGGAGACGCCTACGAGCAGTACTTC. The chain uses TRBV18 and TRBJ2-7, with 9 positions matching TRBD2. Germline CDR1 is KGHSH and CDR2 is LQKENI. Trimming at V came to 2 bases and at J to 2 bases, leaving 4 bases not matched to a gene. This CDR3 region has 15 residues.

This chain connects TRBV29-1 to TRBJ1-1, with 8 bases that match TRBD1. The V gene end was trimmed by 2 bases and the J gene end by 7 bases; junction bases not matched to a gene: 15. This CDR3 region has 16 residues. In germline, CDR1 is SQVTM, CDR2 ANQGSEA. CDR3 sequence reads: CSVEMVPGQDSLEAFF. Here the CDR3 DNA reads TGCAGCGTTGAAATGGTCCCGGGACAGGACAGCCTTGAAGCTTTCTTT.

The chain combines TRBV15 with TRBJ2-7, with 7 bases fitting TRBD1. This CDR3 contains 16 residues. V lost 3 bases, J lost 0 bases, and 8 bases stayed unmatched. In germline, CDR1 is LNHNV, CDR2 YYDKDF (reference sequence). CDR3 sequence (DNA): TGTGCCACCAGCAGGGCAGGGGGTGGCTTCTCCTACGAGCAGTACTTC. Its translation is CATSRAGGGFSYEQYF.

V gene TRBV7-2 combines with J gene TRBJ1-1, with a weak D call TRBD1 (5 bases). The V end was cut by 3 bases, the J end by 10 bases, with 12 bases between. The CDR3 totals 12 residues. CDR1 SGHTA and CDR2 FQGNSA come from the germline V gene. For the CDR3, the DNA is TGTGCCAGCAGCTTGACCCCGGGGGTAGCTTTCTTT. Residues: CASSLTPGVAFF. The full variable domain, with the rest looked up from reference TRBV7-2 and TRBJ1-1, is GAGVSQSPSNKVTEKGKDVELRCDPISGHTALYWYRQSLGQGLEFLIYFQGNSAPDKSGLPSDRFSAERTGGSVSTLTIQRTQQEDSAVYLCASSLTPGVAFFGQGTRLTVV.

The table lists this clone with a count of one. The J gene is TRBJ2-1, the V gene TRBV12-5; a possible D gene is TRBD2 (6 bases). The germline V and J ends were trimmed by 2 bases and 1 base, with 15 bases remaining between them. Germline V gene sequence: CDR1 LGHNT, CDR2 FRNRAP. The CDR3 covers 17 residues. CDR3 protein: CASGLPRDFLSYNEQFF. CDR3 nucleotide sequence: TGTGCTAGTGGTTTGCCCAGGGACTTTTTATCCTACAATGAGCAGTTCTTC.

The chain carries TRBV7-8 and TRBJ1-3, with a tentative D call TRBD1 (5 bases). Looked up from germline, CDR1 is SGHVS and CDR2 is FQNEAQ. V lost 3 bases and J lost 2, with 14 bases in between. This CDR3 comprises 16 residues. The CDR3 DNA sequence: TGTGCCAGCAGCTTTCCCGACAGTTTACCTGGAAACACCATATATTTT. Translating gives CASSFPDSLPGNTIYF.

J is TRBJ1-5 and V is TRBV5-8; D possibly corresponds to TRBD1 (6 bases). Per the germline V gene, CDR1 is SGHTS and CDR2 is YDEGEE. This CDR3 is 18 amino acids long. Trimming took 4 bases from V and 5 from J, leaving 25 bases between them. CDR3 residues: CASSTRPPDSEKDQPQHF. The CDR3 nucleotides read TGTGCCAGCAGCACCCGTCCCCCGGACAGCGAAAAGGATCAGCCCCAGCATTTT.

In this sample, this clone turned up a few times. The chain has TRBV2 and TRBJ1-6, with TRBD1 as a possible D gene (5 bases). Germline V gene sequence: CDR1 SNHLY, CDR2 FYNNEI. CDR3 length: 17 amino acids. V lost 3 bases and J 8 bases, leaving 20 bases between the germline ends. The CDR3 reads CASSEAVGLIGDSPLHF. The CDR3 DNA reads TGTGCCAGCAGTGAGGCGGTAGGGCTCATAGGGGATTCACCCCTCCACTTT. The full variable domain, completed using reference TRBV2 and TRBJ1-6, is EPEVTQTPSHQVTQMGQEVILRCVPISNHLYFYWYRQILGQKVEFLVSFYNNEISEKSEIFDDQFSVERPDGSNFTLKIRSTKLEDSAMYFCASSEAVGLIGDSPLHFGNGTRLTVT.

CDR3 coding DNA: TGTGCCTGGAGTGTACGGGCTAGTGGGAGGGGCCCATTCTACGAGCAGTACTTC. Translation gives CAWSVRASGRGPFYEQYF. The chain joins TRBV30 to TRBJ2-7; 7 bases agree with TRBD2. The CDR3 is made up of 18 amino acids. J lost 3 bases, V lost 0 bases, and 17 bases had no gene match. The germline gives CDR1 GTSNPN, CDR2 SVGIG (reference sequence).

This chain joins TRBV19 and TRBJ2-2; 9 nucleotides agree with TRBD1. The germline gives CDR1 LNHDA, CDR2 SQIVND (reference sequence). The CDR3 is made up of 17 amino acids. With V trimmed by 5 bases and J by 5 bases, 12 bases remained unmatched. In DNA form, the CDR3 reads TGTGCCAGTAGTCTCGGGACAGGGAAGTTGGGAACCGGGGAGCTGTTTTTT. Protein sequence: CASSLGTGKLGTGELFF.

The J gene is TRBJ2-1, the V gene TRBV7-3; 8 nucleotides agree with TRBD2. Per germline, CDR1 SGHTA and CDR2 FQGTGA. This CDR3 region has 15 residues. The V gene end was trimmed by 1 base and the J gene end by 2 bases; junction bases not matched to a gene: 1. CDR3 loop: CASSLSGGTYNEQFF. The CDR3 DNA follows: TGTGCCAGCAGCTTAAGCGGGGGGACCTACAATGAGCAGTTCTTC.

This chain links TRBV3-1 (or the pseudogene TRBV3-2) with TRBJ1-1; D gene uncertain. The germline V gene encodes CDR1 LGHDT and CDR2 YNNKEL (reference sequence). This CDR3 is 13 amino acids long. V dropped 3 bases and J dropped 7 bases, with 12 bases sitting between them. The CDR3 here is CASSQAESGEAFF. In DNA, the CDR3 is TGTGCCAGCAGCCAGGCAGAAAGCGGTGAAGCTTTCTTT.

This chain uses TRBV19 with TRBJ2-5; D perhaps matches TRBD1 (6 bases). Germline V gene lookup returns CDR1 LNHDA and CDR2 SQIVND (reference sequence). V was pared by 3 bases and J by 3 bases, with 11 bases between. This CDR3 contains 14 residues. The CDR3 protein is CASSMGAGKETQYF. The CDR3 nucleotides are TGTGCCAGTAGTATGGGGGCAGGGAAAGAGACCCAGTACTTC.

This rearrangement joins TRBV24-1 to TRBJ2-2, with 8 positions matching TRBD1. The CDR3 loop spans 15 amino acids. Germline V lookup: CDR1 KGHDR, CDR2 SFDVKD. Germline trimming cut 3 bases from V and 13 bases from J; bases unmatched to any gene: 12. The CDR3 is CATSDPRTGNLRLFF. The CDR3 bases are TGTGCCACCAGTGATCCCCGGACAGGGAACCTTCGGCTGTTTTTT.

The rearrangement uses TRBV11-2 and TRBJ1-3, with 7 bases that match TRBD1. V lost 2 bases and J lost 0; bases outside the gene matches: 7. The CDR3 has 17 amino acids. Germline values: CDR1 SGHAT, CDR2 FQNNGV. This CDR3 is CASSLNANRGSGNTIYF. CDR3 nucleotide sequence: TGTGCCAGCAGCTTAAACGCGAACAGGGGCTCTGGAAACACCATATATTTT.

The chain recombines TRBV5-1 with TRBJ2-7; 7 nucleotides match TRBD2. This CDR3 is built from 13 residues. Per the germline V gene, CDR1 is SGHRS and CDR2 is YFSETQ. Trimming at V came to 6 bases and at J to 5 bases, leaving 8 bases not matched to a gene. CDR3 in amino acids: CASNGAGDHEQYF. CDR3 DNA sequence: TGCGCCAGCAACGGGGCGGGGGATCACGAGCAGTACTTC.

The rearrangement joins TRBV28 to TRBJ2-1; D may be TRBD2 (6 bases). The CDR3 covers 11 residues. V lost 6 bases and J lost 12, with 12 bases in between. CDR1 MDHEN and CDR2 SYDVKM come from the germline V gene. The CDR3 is CASSYTGRQFF. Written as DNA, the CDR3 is TGTGCCAGCAGCTATACCGGGAGGCAGTTCTTC.